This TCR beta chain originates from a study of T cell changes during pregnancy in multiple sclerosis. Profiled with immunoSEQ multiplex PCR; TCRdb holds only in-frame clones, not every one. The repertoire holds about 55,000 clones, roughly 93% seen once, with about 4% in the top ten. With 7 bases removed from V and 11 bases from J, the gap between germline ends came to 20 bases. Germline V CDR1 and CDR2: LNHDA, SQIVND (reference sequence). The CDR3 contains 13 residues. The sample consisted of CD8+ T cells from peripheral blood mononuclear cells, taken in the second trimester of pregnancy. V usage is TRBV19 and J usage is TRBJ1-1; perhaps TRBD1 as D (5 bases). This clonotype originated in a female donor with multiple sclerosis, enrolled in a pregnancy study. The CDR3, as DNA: TGTGCCAGTATCCCGTGGGGCAGCGATCTTGCTTTCTTT. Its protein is CASIPWGSDLAFF.